This T cell receptor (beta chain) originates from a study of identical twins. Overall study results and limits: Models came in too low on out-of-frame TCR alpha sharing in monozygotic twins.

CDR1 is SGHTA, CDR2 FQGNSA, per germline. This CDR3 has 16 residues. V lost 5 bases and J 3 bases, leaving 20 bases between the germline ends. This clonotype was detected a few times. Its antigen is as yet unknown. One entry per CDR3 protein, called by TCRdb with MiXCR from the 5' RACE reads. Altogether hundreds of thousands of distinct CDR3 sequences are present, 20% to 25% being singletons, with the ten largest covering 2.9%. These data were also reused for a study on T cells expressing NK-cell markers. Per that paper: TCR beta repertoires came from sorted CD3+CD56+NKG2C+, CD3+CD56+NKG2C- and CD3+CD56-NKG2C+ T cells.

The receptor was derived from a young woman in good health. The sequencing sample was made of CD4+ T cells sorted from blood. The genes are TRBV7-2 and TRBJ2-7; perhaps TRBD2 as D (5 bases). Here the CDR3 DNA reads TGTGCCAGCAGCCCACCCCGGGGAGCAACCCTCTACGAGCAGTACTTC. Translation gives CASSPPRGATLYEQYF.